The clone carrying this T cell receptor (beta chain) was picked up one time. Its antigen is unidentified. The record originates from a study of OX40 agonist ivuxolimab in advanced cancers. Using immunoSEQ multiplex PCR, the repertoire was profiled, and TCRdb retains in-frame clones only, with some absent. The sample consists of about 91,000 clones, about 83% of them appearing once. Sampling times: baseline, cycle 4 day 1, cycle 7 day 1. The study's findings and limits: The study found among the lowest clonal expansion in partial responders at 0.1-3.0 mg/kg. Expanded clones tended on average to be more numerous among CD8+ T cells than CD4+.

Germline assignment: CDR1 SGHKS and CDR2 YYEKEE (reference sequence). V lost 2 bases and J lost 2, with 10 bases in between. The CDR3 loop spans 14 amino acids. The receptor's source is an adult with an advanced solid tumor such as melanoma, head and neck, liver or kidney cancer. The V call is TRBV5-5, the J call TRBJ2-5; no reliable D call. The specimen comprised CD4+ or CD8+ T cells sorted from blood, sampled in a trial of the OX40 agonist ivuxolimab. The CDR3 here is CASSFGQLQETQYF. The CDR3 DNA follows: TGTGCCAGCAGCTTTGGCCAGCTACAAGAGACCCAGTACTTC. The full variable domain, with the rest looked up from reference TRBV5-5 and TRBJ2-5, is DAGVTQSPTHLIKTRGQQVTLRCSPISGHKSVSWYQQVLGQGPQFIFQYYEKEERGRGNFPDRFSARQFPNYSSELNVNALLLGDSALYLCASSFGQLQETQYFGPGTRLLVL.